This TCR beta chain is from a study of shared clonotypes between healthy human individuals. Study-wide background: The plates for each donor numbered three CD4 naive, three CD4 memory, two CD8 naive and one CD8 memory. Study-wide points: The study's rarefaction showed incomplete sorted-subset sequencing despite large depth. In a handful of donors, around 5.5% of naive CD4 clonotypes appeared in common.

It was at deep level that the assay was run. The table came from immunoSEQ multiplex PCR; TCRdb's copy has only in-frame clones and leaves some out. This table holds a few million clones, about 90% found once. Germline V gives CDR1 GTSNPN, CDR2 SVGIG (reference sequence). The CDR3 sequence is 14 residues long. The germline V and J ends were trimmed by 0 bases and 8 bases, with 14 bases remaining between them. Remarks on this clone: What it binds is not known.

This clonotype was sampled from a man aged 18 to 29 in good health. Some clones in this sample may be carry-over from other donors' samples. Sequenced material: naive CD4+ T cells from PBMCs. The subset is: CD45RA+ positively selected. V is TRBV30 and J is TRBJ2-1; possible D gene TRBD2, 5 bases. CDR3 DNA: TGTGCCTGGAGTGTACGAGGGTTCGGGGATGAGCAGTTCTTC. It codes for CAWSVRGFGDEQFF. The whole variable domain, remainder taken from reference TRBV30 and TRBJ2-1, is SQTIHQWPATLVQPVGSPLSLECTVEGTSNPNLYWYRQAAGRGLQLLFYSVGIGQISSEVPQNLSASRPQDRQFILSSKKLLLSDSGFYLCAWSVRGFGDEQFFGPGTRLTVL.